This T cell receptor beta chain was sequenced in a study of blood T cell repertoires in COVID-19. Whole-study context: Samples representing acute and convalescent COVID-19 were sourced from the United States, Italy and Spain. The analysed material was cDNA or gDNA that came from T cells, B-cell-depleted T cells, or PBMCs.

Original analysis: Quantification of nucleated cells was approximated via reference gene primer amplification. Generated by immunoSEQ multiplex PCR, the TCRdb table keeps only in-frame clones and is missing some. The V and J calls and clone size are taken from that table; D and trimming were inferred from the DNA. The sample shows about 320,000 clones, about 90% of them seen only once. Patients from Seattle were sampled longitudinally, starting during active infection. Looked up from germline, CDR1 is MNHEY and CDR2 is SVGAGI. This CDR3 spans 16 amino acids. Trimming shortened V by 3 bases and J by 0 bases, and 14 bases separated the two germline ends.

The sample comprised peripheral blood. This sequence was found in a woman in her twenties or thirties with COVID-19, enrolled during active disease. The chain joins TRBV6-5 to TRBJ1-1; tentatively, D is TRBD1 (6 bases). CDR3 sequence: CASSYARGALNTEAFF. CDR3 nucleotide sequence: TGTGCCAGCAGTTATGCTCGGGGGGCCCTGAACACTGAAGCTTTCTTT.